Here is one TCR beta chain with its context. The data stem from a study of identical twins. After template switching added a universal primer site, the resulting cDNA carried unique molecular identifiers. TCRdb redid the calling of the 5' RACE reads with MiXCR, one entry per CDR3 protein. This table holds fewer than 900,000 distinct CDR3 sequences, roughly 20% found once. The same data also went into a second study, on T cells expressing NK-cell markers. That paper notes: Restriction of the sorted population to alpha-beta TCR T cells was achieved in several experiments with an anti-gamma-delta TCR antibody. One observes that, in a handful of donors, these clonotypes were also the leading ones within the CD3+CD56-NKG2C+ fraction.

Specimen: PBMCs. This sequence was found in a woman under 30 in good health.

For the CDR3, the DNA is TGTGCCAGCAGCATACTACAGGGGGGGACCGGGGAGCTGTTTTTT. This codes for CASSILQGGTGELFF. The gene calls are TRBV7-2 and TRBJ2-2, with TRBD1 as a possible D gene (8 bases). This CDR3 contains 15 residues. Germline CDR1 SGHTA, CDR2 FQGNSA. V lost 5 bases to trimming and J lost 5 bases, with 15 bases between them.